Following are 5 T cell receptor beta chains from one sample sequenced in a study of blood T cell repertoires in COVID-19. The data were produced by immunoSEQ multiplex PCR, yet TCRdb's version contains in-frame clones alone and is incomplete. The data contain about 70,000 clones, 75% to 90% of them singletons. The specimen sequenced was peripheral blood. The receptors here all came from a human donor in a cohort sampled during active COVID-19.

The gene calls are TRBV5-5 and TRBJ1-2, with TRBD1 matching 9 bases. The CDR3 consists of 13 residues. V shed 2 bases and J 8 bases; nucleotides not matched to a gene: 4. Germline V gene sequence: CDR1 SGHKS, CDR2 YYEKEE (reference sequence). CDR3 in amino acids: CASSFRTGVGYTF. The CDR3 DNA sequence: TGTGCCAGCAGCTTTAGGACAGGGGTGGGCTACACCTTC.

This rearrangement joins TRBV6-4 to TRBJ2-3; D is unresolved. From germline, CDR1 is MRHNA and CDR2 SNTAGT. The germline V and J ends were trimmed by 10 bases and 3 bases, with 8 bases remaining between them. The CDR3 covers 11 residues. CDR3 region: CANRGTDTQYF. In nucleotides, the CDR3 is TGTGCCAACCGCGGAACAGATACGCAGTATTTT.

This clone has ten or more counts. V is TRBV27 and J is TRBJ1-5; no clear D. V lost 6 bases and J 2 bases, leaving 14 bases between the germline ends. Per germline, CDR1 MNHEY and CDR2 SMNVEV (reference sequence). This CDR3 contains 15 residues. The CDR3 DNA is TGTGCCAGCAGCGATACAGAGACGGGCAATCAGCCCCAGCATTTT. Translation gives CASSDTETGNQPQHF.

This clone appeared a single time. V and J are TRBV6-5 and TRBJ2-1, with TRBD1 matching 8 bases. CDR3 length equals 15 residues. Trimming took 5 bases from V and 9 from J; bases not matched to a gene: 12. The germline gives CDR1 MNHEY, CDR2 SVGAGI. The CDR3 sequence is CASSSSTGVFTEQFF. The CDR3 region has the DNA TGTGCCAGCAGTAGCTCGACAGGGGTTTTTACTGAGCAGTTCTTC.

This clone has only a few counts. The chain has TRBV19 and TRBJ1-5; 7 nucleotides match TRBD1. V gave up 9 bases and J gave up 0 bases; unmatched junction bases: 14. Germline V gene data show CDR1 as LNHDA and CDR2 as SQIVND (reference sequence). The CDR3 extends over 17 amino acids. The CDR3: CASDYHPGQISNQPQHF. The DNA of the CDR3 is TGTGCCAGCGACTACCATCCGGGACAGATTAGCAATCAGCCCCAGCATTTT. Variable domain in full (rest from reference TRBV19 and TRBJ1-5): DGGITQSPKYLFRKEGQNVTLSCEQNLNHDAMYWYRQDPGQGLRLIYYSQIVNDFQKGDIAEGYSVSREKKESFPLTVTSAQKNPTAFYLCASDYHPGQISNQPQHFGDGTRLSIL.